This T cell receptor (beta chain) stems from a study of blood T cell repertoires in COVID-19. This CDR3 has 15 amino acids. V was pared by 4 bases and J by 3 bases, with 5 bases of the junction left unmatched. The germline V gene encodes CDR1 LNHDA and CDR2 SQIVND (reference sequence). As originally analysed: Amplifying reference gene primers gave estimates of nucleated cell counts. Data came from immunoSEQ multiplex PCR; TCRdb stores just in-frame clones and leaves some out. The V and J calls and the clone size are those of that table, but D and trimming were determined from the DNA. This sample has about 39,000 clones, with approximately 80% found just once.

The TCR sequence derives from a man in his forties or fifties with active or convalescent COVID-19. The gene calls are TRBV19 and TRBJ2-7; 11 nucleotides match TRBD1. The sequencing input was peripheral blood. The CDR3 reads CASSKVGQGVYEQYF. The DNA for the CDR3 is TGTGCCAGTAGTAAGGTGGGACAGGGGGTCTACGAGCAGTACTTC.